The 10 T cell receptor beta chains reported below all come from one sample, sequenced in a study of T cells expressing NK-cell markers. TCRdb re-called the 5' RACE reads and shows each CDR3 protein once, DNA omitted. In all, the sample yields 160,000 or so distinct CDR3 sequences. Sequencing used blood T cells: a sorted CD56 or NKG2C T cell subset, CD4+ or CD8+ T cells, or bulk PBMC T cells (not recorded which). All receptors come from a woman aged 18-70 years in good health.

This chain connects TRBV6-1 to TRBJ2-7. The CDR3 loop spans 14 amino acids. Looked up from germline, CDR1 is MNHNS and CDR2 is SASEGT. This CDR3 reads CASNPTTGAYEQYF.

CDR3 residues: CASSEGTKVMGYTF. The rearrangement joins TRBV28 to TRBJ1-2; the TCRdb D gene call, TRBD1, has no DNA to confirm it. Germline V gene lookup returns CDR1 MDHEN and CDR2 SYDVKM. The CDR3 length is 14 residues.

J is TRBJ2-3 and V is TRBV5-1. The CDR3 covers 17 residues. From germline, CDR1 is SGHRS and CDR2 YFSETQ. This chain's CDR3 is CASSLVGSAGSPDTQYF.

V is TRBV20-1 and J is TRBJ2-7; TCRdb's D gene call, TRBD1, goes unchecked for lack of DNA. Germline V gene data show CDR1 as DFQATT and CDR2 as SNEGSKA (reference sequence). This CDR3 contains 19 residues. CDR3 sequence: CSARGRPGVSGQGTNEQYF.

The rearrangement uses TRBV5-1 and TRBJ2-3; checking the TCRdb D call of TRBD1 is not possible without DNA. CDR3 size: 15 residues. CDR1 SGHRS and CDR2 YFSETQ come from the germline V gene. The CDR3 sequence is CASSLRTRSTDTQYF.

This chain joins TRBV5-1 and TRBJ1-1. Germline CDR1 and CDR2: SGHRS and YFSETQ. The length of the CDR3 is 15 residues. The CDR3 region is CASKGLRGRDTEAFF.

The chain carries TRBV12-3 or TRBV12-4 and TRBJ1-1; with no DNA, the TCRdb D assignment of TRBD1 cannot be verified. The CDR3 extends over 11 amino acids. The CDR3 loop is CASTLGTEAFF.

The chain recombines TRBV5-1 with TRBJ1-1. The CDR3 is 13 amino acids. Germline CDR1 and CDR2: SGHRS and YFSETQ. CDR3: CASSLQGHTEAFF.

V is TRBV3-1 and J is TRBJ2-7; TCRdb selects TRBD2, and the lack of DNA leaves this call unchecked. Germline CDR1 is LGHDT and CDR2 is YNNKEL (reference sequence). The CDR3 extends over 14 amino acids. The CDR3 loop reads CASSGTLYSYEQYF.

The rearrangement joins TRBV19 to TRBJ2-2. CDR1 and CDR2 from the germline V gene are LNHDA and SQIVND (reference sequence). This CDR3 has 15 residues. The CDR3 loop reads CASRPVSTNTGELFF.